This TCR beta chain was identified in a study of blood T cell dynamics during melanoma immunotherapy. Study-level background: Metastatic melanoma patients received first-line pembrolizumab or nivolumab plus ipilimumab.

The table lists this clone with a count of one. The germline V gene encodes CDR1 SEHNR and CDR2 FQNEAQ (reference sequence). CDR3 length equals 12 residues. The germline V and J ends were trimmed by 3 bases and 6 bases, with 9 bases remaining between them. Libraries were prepared by immunoSEQ multiplex PCR; TCRdb keeps only in-frame clonotypes and omits some of them. The sample holds 10,000 or so clones; 80% to 90% are singletons and the top ten take roughly 32%. This sample's time point: pre-treatment baseline. Samples come from before therapy and from week 3 after the first blockade cycle. At 12 weeks after first infusion, RECIST 1.1 defined response for most patients. Prior systemic cancer therapy, immunosuppressant use and other active malignancies excluded patients.

The source of this sequence is a human donor with melanoma. Sequenced here: blood, sampled from a patient treated with checkpoint blockade. The gene calls are TRBV7-9 and TRBJ2-7, with unresolved D. CDR3 region: CASSFLTGEQYF. The CDR3 coding sequence is TGTGCCAGCAGCTTCTTGACCGGCGAGCAGTACTTC.